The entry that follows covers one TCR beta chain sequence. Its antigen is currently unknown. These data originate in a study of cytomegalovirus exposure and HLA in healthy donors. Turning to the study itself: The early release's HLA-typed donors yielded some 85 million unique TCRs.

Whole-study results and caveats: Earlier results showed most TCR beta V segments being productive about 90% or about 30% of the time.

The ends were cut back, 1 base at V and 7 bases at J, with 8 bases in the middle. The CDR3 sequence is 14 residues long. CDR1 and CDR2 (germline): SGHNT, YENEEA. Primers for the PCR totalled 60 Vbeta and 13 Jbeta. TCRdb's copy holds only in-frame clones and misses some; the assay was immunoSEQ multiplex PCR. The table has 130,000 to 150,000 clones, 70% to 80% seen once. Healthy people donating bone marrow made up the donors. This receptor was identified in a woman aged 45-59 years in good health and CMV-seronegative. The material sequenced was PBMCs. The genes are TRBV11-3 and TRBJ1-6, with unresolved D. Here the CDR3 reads CASSLVPENSPLHF. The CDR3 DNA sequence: TGTGCCAGCAGCTTAGTTCCAGAAAATTCACCCCTCCACTTT.